The next 16 T cell receptor beta chains were all read from a single sample in a study of naive and memory T cell subsets. Both TRBC1 and TRBC2 were covered by a beta constant-region primer of two equimolar oligonucleotides. One entry per CDR3 protein, called by TCRdb with MiXCR from the UMI-ligation and nested PCR reads. The sample yields roughly 31,000 distinct CDR3 sequences, over 8.5% seen once. The specimen was effector memory CD4+ T cells from blood. Subset denoted: effector memory, CD45RA- CD27-. These receptors were taken from a human donor in good health.

This chain uses TRBV6-2 or TRBV6-3 with TRBJ2-1; 7 bases line up with TRBD2. Germline lookup yields CDR1 MNHEY and CDR2 SVGEGT. The V gene end was trimmed by 2 bases and the J gene end by 2 bases; junction bases not matched to a gene: 3. This CDR3 comprises 15 residues. DNA of the CDR3: TGTGCCAGCAGTTACCTACTAGCGACCTACAATGAGCAGTTCTTC. Translating gives CASSYLLATYNEQFF.

This clonotype was seen at least ten times. This chain joins TRBV20-1 and TRBJ2-1; maybe TRBD2 (6 bases). The germline gives CDR1 DFQATT, CDR2 SNEGSKA (reference sequence). The V gene lost 4 bases and the J gene lost 4 bases, with 14 bases spanning the gap. The CDR3 runs 14 residues. The CDR3 sequence: CSAMRDTGYNEQFF. The CDR3, as DNA: TGCAGTGCTATGCGGGATACAGGATACAATGAGCAGTTCTTC.

V is TRBV7-8 and J is TRBJ2-3, with D perhaps matching TRBD2 (6 bases). Germline V gene data show CDR1 as SGHVS and CDR2 as FQNEAQ. This CDR3 spans 19 amino acids. The V gene lost 4 bases and the J gene lost 5 bases, with 28 bases spanning the gap. The chain's CDR3 is CASSSLPPLLGGRVDTQYF. The CDR3 nucleotides read TGTGCCAGCAGCTCTCTACCTCCTCTCCTGGGGGGTCGGGTAGATACGCAGTATTTT. The full variable domain, its missing parts supplied by reference TRBV7-8 and TRBJ2-3, is GAGVSQSPRYKVAKRGQDVALRCDPISGHVSLFWYQQALGQGPEFLTYFQNEAQLDKSGLPSDRFFAERPEGSVSTLKIQRTQQEDSAVYLCASSSLPPLLGGRVDTQYFGPGTRLTVL.

This clonotype has a handful of counts. This rearrangement joins TRBV20-1 to TRBJ2-7, with no clear D. This CDR3 has 16 residues. Per the germline V gene, CDR1 is DFQATT and CDR2 is SNEGSKA (reference sequence). Trimming removed 0 bases at V and 0 bases at J, with 15 bases between. CDR3 DNA: TGCAGTGCTAGAGATTTAAGGCTTCTGAGCTCCTACGAGCAGTACTTC. This gives the protein CSARDLRLLSSYEQYF.

This clonotype was observed a handful of times. The chain links TRBV4-3 to TRBJ1-4; D not certain. CDR3 length: 16 amino acids. Trimming pared 1 base from V and 5 bases from J, leaving 14 bases between. The germline gives CDR1 LGHNA, CDR2 YSLEER. The chain's CDR3 is CASSQAVGARNEKLFF. CDR3 coding DNA: TGCGCCAGCAGCCAAGCCGTGGGAGCGAGAAATGAAAAACTGTTTTTT.

This clonotype was counted only a few times. The gene calls are TRBV6-2 or TRBV6-3 and TRBJ2-7; D perhaps matches TRBD2 (6 bases). Looked up from germline, CDR1 is MNHEY and CDR2 is SVGEGT. V was trimmed by 6 bases and J by 9 bases, leaving 15 bases between them. The CDR3 runs 12 residues. Written as DNA, the CDR3 is TGTGCCAGCAGGGGGGGAGTTCGCTTGCAGTACTTC. The encoded protein is CASRGGVRLQYF.

The chain carries TRBV27 and TRBJ1-1; no clear D. Germline lookup yields CDR1 MNHEY and CDR2 SMNVEV (reference sequence). The CDR3 loop spans 13 amino acids. V was shortened by 8 bases and J by 3 bases, with 13 bases between the two germline ends. Here the CDR3 DNA reads TGTGCCAGCTTAAAGCTAGGGTACACTGAAGCTTTCTTT. This translates into CASLKLGYTEAFF.

This clonotype was counted ten times or more. The V call is TRBV7-2, the J call TRBJ1-2, with D hard to call. Germline CDR1 reads SGHTA; CDR2 reads FQGNSA. Trimming pared 5 bases from V and 2 bases from J, leaving 9 bases between. This CDR3 has 13 residues. CDR3 coding DNA: TGTGCCAGCAGCCCCGACCAAAACTATGGCTACACCTTC. Amino acid sequence: CASSPDQNYGYTF.

This clonotype has a handful of counts. This rearrangement joins TRBV24-1 to TRBJ2-5; the D gene is possibly TRBD2 (5 bases). V was cut by 4 bases and J by 5 bases, with 16 bases left in between. CDR1 KGHDR and CDR2 SFDVKD come from the germline V gene. The CDR3 runs 15 residues. The CDR3 loop is CATSDFGGGSETQYF. The DNA for the CDR3 is TGTGCCACCAGTGACTTCGGAGGTGGTTCGGAGACCCAGTACTTC.

The chain employs TRBV28 and TRBJ2-5; 7 nucleotides match TRBD2. The CDR3 is 16 amino acids. After removal of 0 bases from V and 2 bases from J, the junction contained 6 bases not matched to a gene. Germline CDR1 and CDR2: MDHEN and SYDVKM. The CDR3 DNA reads as TGTGCCAGCAGTTTATGGGTCCCAGCGGGGCAAGAGACCCAGTACTTC. As protein: CASSLWVPAGQETQYF.

This clonotype has a count of ten or more. This chain joins TRBV20-1 and TRBJ2-2; 7 bases map to TRBD1. V was pared by 4 bases and J by 4 bases, with 6 bases of the junction left unmatched. The CDR3 totals 14 residues. The germline CDR1 and CDR2 sequences are DFQATT and SNEGSKA (reference sequence). Written as DNA, the CDR3 is TGCAGTGCTAAACCGGGACAGACCACCGGGGAGCTGTTTTTT. Its protein is CSAKPGQTTGELFF.

This clonotype showed up many times. J is TRBJ2-5 and V is TRBV9; 14 bases map to TRBD2. The CDR3 is 16 amino acids. V lost 1 base and J lost 2; bases outside the gene matches: 1. CDR1 and CDR2 (germline): SGDLS, YYNGEE. CDR3 nucleotides: TGTGCCAGCAGCGTAAGGACTAGCGGGGGGCAAGAGACCCAGTACTTC. Amino acids: CASSVRTSGGQETQYF.

This clonotype is medium-sized (0.01 to 0.1%) by share. The chain is built from TRBV6-2 or TRBV6-3 and TRBJ1-1; unclear D gene. V gave up 6 bases and J gave up 1 base, with 6 bases separating them. This CDR3 is built from 12 residues. CDR1 is MNHEY and CDR2 is SVGEGT in the germline V gene. The CDR3 nucleotides read TGTGCCAGCAGCCCGGGGAACACTGAAGCTTTCTTT. This translates into CASSPGNTEAFF.

This clonotype was found a few times. The chain joins TRBV2 to TRBJ2-3; 9 bases fit TRBD1. The CDR3 runs 15 residues. CDR1 is SNHLY and CDR2 is FYNNEI in the germline V gene. Germline trimming cut 6 bases from V and 5 bases from J; bases unmatched to any gene: 9. DNA of the CDR3: TGTGCCAGCAGAGCCCGGACAGGGGAGGGAGATACGCAGTATTTT. Protein: CASRARTGEGDTQYF.

This clonotype has only a few counts. This sequence joins TRBV20-1 and TRBJ2-3; 7 bases are a match to TRBD1. The length of the CDR3 is 15 residues. The J segment lost 4 bases and the V segment lost 3 bases, leaving 10 bases of the junction unmatched. Germline lookup yields CDR1 DFQATT and CDR2 SNEGSKA (reference sequence). CDR3 sequence: CSARVATGRADTQYF. The CDR3 DNA reads as TGCAGTGCTAGGGTTGCGACAGGGCGTGCAGATACGCAGTATTTT.

This chain joins TRBV7-2 and TRBJ2-1, with 9 bases matching TRBD2. Germline CDR1 is SGHTA and CDR2 is FQGNSA. Trimming removed 8 bases from V and 2 bases from J; junction bases left unmatched: 7. The CDR3 spans 15 residues. CDR3 DNA: TGTGCCAGCTTGCGAGTAGCGGGGGCCTACAATGAGCAGTTCTTC. Translated: CASLRVAGAYNEQFF.